These 32 T cell receptor beta chains share one sample of origin, sequenced in a study of shared clonotypes between healthy human individuals. Assay used: immunoSEQ multiplex PCR; TCRdb lists only in-frame clones, some missing. The sample includes some 2.1 million clones, roughly 95% of them seen just once. Material: naive CD4+ T cells sorted from blood. Subset given: CD45RA+ positively selected. These receptors all stem from a man aged 18 to 35 in good health.

This clone was observed a few times. The chain has TRBV2 and TRBJ1-2, with D unclear. V was pared by 7 bases and J by 2 bases, with 11 bases between. The V gene's germline CDR1 is SNHLY and CDR2 FYNNEI. The CDR3 spans 13 residues. The CDR3 DNA follows: TGTGCCAGCACAAGGACCATAAACTATGGCTACACCTTC. Translated: CASTRTINYGYTF.

The V gene is TRBV30, the J gene TRBJ2-3; 8 bases match TRBD1. From germline, CDR1 is GTSNPN and CDR2 SVGIG (reference sequence). J gave up 4 bases and V 3 bases, and 12 bases lay outside the gene matches. The CDR3 covers 16 residues. The DNA of the CDR3 is TGTGCCTGGAGCGAGATGACAGGGGTGGGGGCAGATACGCAGTATTTT. It translates to CAWSEMTGVGADTQYF.

CDR3 nucleotide sequence: TGTGCCAGCAGTTCCCGGGCACCCGTGGAAGCTTTCTTT. Protein: CASSSRAPVEAFF. V usage is TRBV28 and J usage is TRBJ1-1; D is uncertain. V gave up 4 bases and J gave up 8 bases, with 14 bases separating them. The CDR3 spans 13 residues. Germline V CDR1 and CDR2: MDHEN, SYDVKM.

V is TRBV4-1 and J is TRBJ2-5; 10 nucleotides line up with TRBD2. Germline-derived CDR1 and CDR2 are MGHRA and YSYEKL. This CDR3 is 17 amino acids long. V gave up 0 bases and J gave up 1 base; unmatched junction bases: 5. CDR3 in DNA: TGCGCCAGCAGCCAAGACAAAGCGGGAGGGTTCCAAGAGACCCAGTACTTC. The encoded protein is CASSQDKAGGFQETQYF.

The chain employs TRBV6-1 and TRBJ1-1, with 7 bases matching TRBD1. The CDR3 contains 13 residues. Germline V lookup: CDR1 MNHNS, CDR2 SASEGT. The ends lost 7 bases at V and 1 base at J; junction bases unmatched: 3. CDR3 bases: TGTGCCAGCACCACAGGGGAGAACACTGAAGCTTTCTTT. As protein: CASTTGENTEAFF.

The CDR3: CASRGTDPYEQYF. In nucleotides, the CDR3 is TGTGCCAGCAGGGGGACAGACCCCTACGAGCAGTACTTC. This sequence joins TRBV25-1 and TRBJ2-7, with 7 bases identical to TRBD1. The length of the CDR3 is 13 residues. The ends lost 6 bases at V and 2 bases at J; junction bases unmatched: 4. CDR1 is MGHDK and CDR2 is SYGVNS in the germline V gene.

The chain combines TRBV6-6 with TRBJ1-2; D not certain. The CDR3 runs to 12 residues. Germline values: CDR1 MNHNY, CDR2 SVGAGI (reference sequence). The germline V and J ends were trimmed by 2 bases and 8 bases, with 9 bases remaining between them. CDR3: CASSYGGEGYTF. In DNA, the CDR3 is TGTGCCAGCAGTTACGGAGGTGAAGGCTACACCTTC.

This chain links TRBV5-6 with TRBJ1-6, with TRBD1 identical over 10 bases. Trimming at V came to 4 bases and at J to 4 bases, leaving 5 bases not matched to a gene. CDR1 and CDR2 from the germline V gene are SGHDT and YYEEEE. The CDR3 covers 16 residues. This CDR3 is CASSARTGGYNSPLHF. The CDR3 region has the DNA TGTGCCAGCAGCGCCCGGACAGGGGGTTATAATTCACCCCTCCACTTT.

The CDR3 DNA sequence: TGTGCCAGCAGTGTAAACAACCGTAATGAAAAACTGTTTTTT. This encodes CASSVNNRNEKLFF. The J gene is TRBJ1-4, the V gene TRBV25-1; D ambiguous. Germline V gene lookup returns CDR1 MGHDK and CDR2 SYGVNS. Between the trimmed V and J ends, which lost 4 bases and 4 bases, there was a span of 10 bases. The CDR3 contains 14 residues.

The rearrangement joins TRBV5-1 to TRBJ2-7, with D perhaps matching TRBD2 (6 bases). The germline CDR1 and CDR2 sequences are SGHRS and YFSETQ. V was cut by 4 bases and J by 3 bases, with 11 bases left in between. This CDR3 spans 13 amino acids. The CDR3 is CASSTGLIYEQYF. The CDR3 DNA is TGCGCCAGCAGCACGGGACTCATCTACGAGCAGTACTTC.

J is TRBJ1-1 and V is TRBV7-2, with 7 positions matching TRBD1. This CDR3 has 14 amino acids. CDR1 and CDR2 (germline): SGHTA, FQGNSA. J gave up 7 bases and V 6 bases, and 11 bases lay outside the gene matches. The DNA of the CDR3 is TGTGCCAGCAGAAAACAGGGGCAAGAGAGTGAAGCTTTCTTT. It specifies CASRKQGQESEAFF.

This clone was recorded only once. V usage is TRBV5-6 and J usage is TRBJ2-3; 16 bases match TRBD2. The V gene's germline CDR1 is SGHDT and CDR2 YYEEEE. The V gene end was trimmed by 5 bases and the J gene end by 0 bases; junction bases not matched to a gene: 3. CDR3 size: 17 residues. In DNA, the CDR3 is TGTGCCAGCAGAGGGACTAGCGGGAGGGGAAGCACAGATACGCAGTATTTT. This encodes CASRGTSGRGSTDTQYF.

This clone was detected once. One junction end disagrees with the germline gene, perhaps due to a read error. The chain couples TRBV7-3 to TRBJ2-2; 7 bases are a match to TRBD2. Per the germline V gene, CDR1 is SGHTA and CDR2 is FQGTGA. CDR3 length: 15 residues. This chain's CDR3 is CASSLTSANTGELFF. CDR3 in DNA: TGTGCCAGCAGCCTAACTAGCGCGAACACCGGGGAGCTGTTTTTT.

Notes on this clone: This CDR3 is missing its conserved last phenylalanine or tryptophan, likely due to a read error. The DNA is omitted, as the CDR3 cannot be located on it reliably, and the CDR3 follows TCRdb's listing. This chain joins TRBV6-6 and TRBJ2-7; the table's TRBD1 call for D was not verified on the DNA. Germline assignment: CDR1 MNHNY and CDR2 SVGAGI (reference sequence). From its first to its last residue, the CDR3 has 11 amino acids. CDR3: CASSRGQGVEI.

With regard to this clone: The identical CDR3 is also encoded by other nucleotide sequences in the sample. This sequence joins TRBV6-6 and TRBJ1-5; D gene uncertain. The CDR3 is made up of 14 amino acids. V lost 3 bases, J lost 2 bases, and 8 bases lay in between. The germline CDR1 and CDR2 sequences are MNHNY and SVGAGI (reference sequence). The CDR3 DNA sequence: TGTGCCAGCAGTTATGGGGAGGGCAATCAGCCCCAGCATTTT. It translates to CASSYGEGNQPQHF.

In regard to this clone: The sample carries other DNA sequences with the same CDR3. The chain links TRBV6-5 to TRBJ2-3, with 9 bases identical to TRBD2. The V segment lost 6 bases and the J segment 3 bases; nucleotides outside the gene matches: 1. Germline values: CDR1 MNHEY, CDR2 SVGAGI. The CDR3 has 13 residues. The CDR3 is CASRAGGTDTQYF. CDR3 coding DNA: TGTGCCAGCAGGGCGGGGGGGACAGATACGCAGTATTTT.

The genes are TRBV7-8 and TRBJ1-6; no firm D call. The CDR3 runs 15 residues. The V gene lost 2 bases and the J gene lost 9 bases, with 14 bases spanning the gap. CDR1 and CDR2 from the germline V gene are SGHVS and FQNEAQ. This chain's CDR3 is CASSLLIATTSPLHF. CDR3 nucleotides: TGTGCCAGCAGCTTATTAATAGCGACCACTTCACCCCTCCACTTT.

V and J are TRBV29-1 and TRBJ1-3; the match to TRBD1 covers 9 bases. J gave up 4 bases and V 4 bases, and 14 bases lay outside the gene matches. Per the germline V gene, CDR1 is SQVTM and CDR2 is ANQGSEA. This CDR3 contains 17 residues. The chain's CDR3 is CSVGPGQGRSTGNTIYF. CDR3 DNA: TGCAGCGTTGGACCGGGACAGGGAAGGTCGACAGGAAACACCATATATTTT.

Turning to this clone: The identical CDR3 is also encoded by other nucleotide sequences in the sample. V usage is TRBV5-1 and J usage is TRBJ2-2; D is unclear. The CDR3 loop spans 13 amino acids. V lost 0 bases and J 4 bases, leaving 4 bases between the germline ends. CDR1 and CDR2 (germline): SGHRS, YFSETQ. The CDR3 sequence is CASSLAFTGELFF. CDR3 in DNA: TGCGCCAGCAGCTTGGCGTTCACCGGGGAGCTGTTTTTT.

This clone was recorded a few times. The J gene is TRBJ2-3, the V gene TRBV6-6, with a possible D match to TRBD2 (5 bases). Trimming shortened V by 7 bases and J by 1 base, and 15 bases separated the two germline ends. CDR1 MNHNY and CDR2 SVGAGI come from the germline V gene (reference sequence). The CDR3 covers 15 residues. In nucleotides, the CDR3 is TGTGCCAGCACCCAAGGACGAGCGGGCACAGATACGCAGTATTTT. Translated: CASTQGRAGTDTQYF.

The CDR3 DNA follows: TGTGCCAGCAGTTTGACTAGCGGGGTTCTTACAGATACGCAGTATTTT. Translation gives CASSLTSGVLTDTQYF. The chain carries TRBV6-5 and TRBJ2-3; 11 nucleotides match TRBD2. V gave up 4 bases and J gave up 3 bases; unmatched junction bases: 6. In germline, CDR1 is MNHEY, CDR2 SVGAGI. This CDR3 contains 16 residues.

Only one count was recorded for this clone. The chain combines TRBV13 with TRBJ2-3; tentatively, D is TRBD1 or TRBD2 (6 bases each). V gave up 6 bases and J gave up 5 bases, with 18 bases separating them. This CDR3 region has 15 residues. The germline V gene encodes CDR1 PRHDT and CDR2 FYEKMQ (reference sequence). The CDR3: CASRRSGAGGDTQYF. In DNA, the CDR3 is TGTGCCAGCAGGCGATCGGGGGCCGGGGGAGATACGCAGTATTTT. The entire variable domain, with the rest obtained from reference TRBV13 and TRBJ2-3, is as follows: AAGVIQSPRHLIKEKRETATLKCYPIPRHDTVYWYQQGPGQDPQFLISFYEKMQSDKGSIPDRFSAQQFSDYHSELNMSSLELGDSALYFCASRRSGAGGDTQYFGPGTRLTVL.

On this clone: A much bigger clone sits one base away, suggesting this may be a read error. This CDR3 fails to terminate in the conserved phenylalanine or tryptophan, so it likely reflects a read error. The chain links TRBV4-1 to TRBJ1-2; a weak D match, TRBD1 (6 bases). Germline V gene data show CDR1 as MGHRA and CDR2 as YSYEKL. The CDR3 loop spans 15 amino acids. V was pared by 4 bases and J by 4 bases, with 16 bases between. The CDR3 protein is CASSLSAGHFYGYTL. In DNA, the CDR3 is TGCGCCAGCAGCCTGAGTGCGGGACACTTCTATGGCTACACCCTC.

The chain employs TRBV6-1 and TRBJ2-7, with 9 bases lining up with TRBD1. CDR1 and CDR2 from the germline V gene are MNHNS and SASEGT. V lost 4 bases, J lost 4 bases, and 11 bases stayed unmatched. The CDR3 extends over 16 amino acids. CDR3 sequence (DNA): TGTGCCAGCAGTGTTATTCCGGGACAGGGATTATACGAGCAGTACTTC. It encodes CASSVIPGQGLYEQYF.

Turning to this clone: At the DNA level, this CDR3 is encoded by other sequences in the same sample as well. The chain carries TRBV4-3 and TRBJ2-2, with 10 bases matching TRBD2. Germline trimming cut 4 bases from V and 0 bases from J; bases unmatched to any gene: 2. CDR3 length: 16 amino acids. Germline V gene data show CDR1 as LGHNA and CDR2 as YSLEER. The CDR3 sequence is CASSLGTSANTGELFF. The CDR3 DNA reads TGCGCCAGCAGCCTTGGGACTAGCGCGAACACCGGGGAGCTGTTTTTT.

The chain is built from TRBV6-1 and TRBJ1-5; possible D gene TRBD1, 6 bases. This CDR3 is built from 14 residues. The V gene's germline CDR1 is MNHNS and CDR2 SASEGT. The V gene lost 9 bases and the J gene lost 5 bases, with 17 bases spanning the gap. This CDR3 is CASEGGAGYQPQHF. In DNA, the CDR3 is TGTGCCAGTGAGGGGGGGGCAGGTTATCAGCCCCAGCATTTT.

This clone was picked up one time. The CDR3 region has the DNA TGTGCCAGCAGCGGTCAAGTTGGAGTAGGGGAGCAGTACTTC. This encodes CASSGQVGVGEQYF. V gene TRBV2 combines with J gene TRBJ2-7; D gene unclear. CDR1 is SNHLY and CDR2 is FYNNEI in the germline V gene. Trimming took 6 bases from V and 7 from J, leaving 19 bases between them. This CDR3 is 14 amino acids long.

The chain couples TRBV7-2 to TRBJ2-7, with D hard to call. The CDR3 sequence is 13 residues long. Per germline, CDR1 SGHTA and CDR2 FQGNSA. V was trimmed by 4 bases and J by 7 bases, leaving 14 bases between them. CDR3 nucleotides: TGTGCCAGCAGCTATCGCGGTAGGAAGGAGCAGTACTTC. This codes for CASSYRGRKEQYF.

This clone was counted once. The CDR3 spells CASSGTGPNSPLHF. The CDR3 DNA reads TGTGCCAGCAGTGGGACAGGACCTAATTCACCCCTCCACTTT. The chain has TRBV6-4 and TRBJ1-6, with 7 bases identical to TRBD1. The V gene end was trimmed by 4 bases and the J gene end by 6 bases; junction bases not matched to a gene: 3. The CDR3 totals 14 residues. The germline V gene has CDR1 MRHNA and CDR2 SNTAGT.

Note on this clone: Different DNA sequences within this sample yield the same CDR3. This chain joins TRBV5-1 and TRBJ1-1; D unresolved. V shed 0 bases and J shed 1 base, with 7 bases lying between them. Germline V lookup: CDR1 SGHRS, CDR2 YFSETQ. The CDR3 is made up of 14 amino acids. CDR3 coding DNA: TGCGCCAGCAGCTTGGAACGGGGGAACACTGAAGCTTTCTTT. As protein: CASSLERGNTEAFF.

The genes are TRBV2 and TRBJ2-7; D gene uncertain. From germline, CDR1 is SNHLY and CDR2 FYNNEI. The CDR3 covers 15 residues. V shed 2 bases and J shed 2 bases, with 13 bases lying between them. This CDR3 is CASSETLGDTYEQYF. CDR3 nucleotides: TGTGCCAGCAGTGAAACGCTAGGTGATACCTACGAGCAGTACTTC. The whole variable domain, remainder taken from reference TRBV2 and TRBJ2-7, is EPEVTQTPSHQVTQMGQEVILRCVPISNHLYFYWYRQILGQKVEFLVSFYNNEISEKSEIFDDQFSVERPDGSNFTLKIRSTKLEDSAMYFCASSETLGDTYEQYFGPGTRLTVT.

The genes are TRBV7-3 and TRBJ2-1, with D perhaps TRBD2 (7 bases). Between the trimmed V and J ends, which lost 2 bases and 9 bases, there was a span of 11 bases. The CDR3 has 13 amino acids. Germline loops: CDR1 SGHTA, CDR2 FQGTGA. In DNA, the CDR3 is TGTGCCAGCAGCTTAGCAGGGGAGGGTGAGCAGTTCTTC. The encoded protein is CASSLAGEGEQFF.